Presented here are 25 T cell receptor beta chains from one specimen sequenced in a study of blood T cell repertoires in COVID-19. The data were produced by immunoSEQ multiplex PCR, yet TCRdb's version contains in-frame clones alone and is incomplete. Among fewer than 350,000 clones listed, 85% were seen once. Sequenced: peripheral blood. Receptors originate from a human donor in a cohort sampled during active COVID-19.

The sample holds one count of this clone. The chain links TRBV27 to TRBJ1-2, with D tentatively TRBD1 (6 bases). V lost 7 bases, J lost 0 bases, and 15 bases lay in between. The CDR3 is 15 amino acids. Per the germline V gene, CDR1 is MNHEY and CDR2 is SMNVEV (reference sequence). The CDR3 loop is CASTSIGGANYGYTF. As DNA, the CDR3 is TGTGCCAGCACCTCGATAGGGGGTGCTAACTATGGCTACACCTTC.

This clone appeared once. This chain connects TRBV3-1 (or the pseudogene TRBV3-2) to TRBJ2-7; 9 positions agree with TRBD1. Per germline, CDR1 LGHDT and CDR2 YNNKEL (reference sequence). The J segment lost 6 bases and the V segment lost 3 bases, leaving 9 bases of the junction unmatched. CDR3 length: 15 residues. DNA for the CDR3: TGTGCCAGCAGCCAGTCGCCGGGACAGGGCCTCGAGCAGTACTTC. Translated: CASSQSPGQGLEQYF.

The chain links TRBV24-1 to TRBJ2-3; 7 bases are shared with TRBD1. The V and J ends lost 4 bases and 0 bases, in that order; junction bases with no gene match: 9. This CDR3 contains 17 residues. From germline, CDR1 is KGHDR and CDR2 SFDVKD. CDR3 amino acids: CATSESRDSASTDTQYF. The CDR3 region has the DNA TGTGCCACCAGTGAAAGCCGGGACAGCGCTAGCACAGATACGCAGTATTTT.

The V and J genes are TRBV7-3 and TRBJ2-5, with D unclear. V was clipped by 0 bases and J by 2 bases, with 4 bases between them. Germline loops: CDR1 SGHTA, CDR2 FQGTGA. CDR3 length: 13 residues. This CDR3 reads CASSLTRQETQYF. CDR3 DNA: TGTGCCAGCAGCTTAACGAGACAAGAGACCCAGTACTTC.

The chain recombines TRBV19 with TRBJ2-1; 8 bases line up with TRBD2. V dropped 3 bases and J dropped 6; count of bases not matched to a gene: 16. This CDR3 is built from 18 residues. Per the germline V gene, CDR1 is LNHDA and CDR2 is SQIVND (reference sequence). CDR3 in DNA: TGTGCCAGTAGTATCGGGCGGGGGGTATCCAGCATATCCAATGAGCAGTTCTTC. This encodes CASSIGRGVSSISNEQFF.

The chain employs TRBV9 and TRBJ2-7; 7 bases align to TRBD1. The CDR3 is 15 amino acids. Trimming removed 0 bases from V and 0 bases from J; junction bases left unmatched: 3. The germline gives CDR1 SGDLS, CDR2 YYNGEE. The CDR3 sequence is CASSVGTGDSYEQYF. The DNA for the CDR3 is TGTGCCAGCAGCGTAGGAACAGGGGACTCCTACGAGCAGTACTTC.

The gene calls are TRBV20-1 and TRBJ2-1; D unresolved. Trimming took off 4 bases at V and 2 bases at J, with 3 bases between the two ends. Germline V gene sequence: CDR1 DFQATT, CDR2 SNEGSKA (reference sequence). CDR3 length: 11 amino acids. The chain's CDR3 is CSATAYNEQFF. DNA for the CDR3: TGCAGTGCTACGGCCTACAATGAGCAGTTCTTC.

This clone was counted only a few times. The chain links TRBV27 to TRBJ2-7, with 7 bases that match TRBD2. CDR1 and CDR2 from the germline V gene are MNHEY and SMNVEV (reference sequence). V lost 5 bases, J lost 2 bases, and 12 bases stayed unmatched. This CDR3 is built from 16 residues. The chain's CDR3 is CASSVLSGLRPYEQYF. CDR3 DNA sequence: TGTGCCAGCAGTGTCCTTAGCGGGTTGCGCCCCTACGAGCAGTACTTC.

This clone has just one count. The chain has TRBV6-5 and TRBJ2-5; 11 positions agree with TRBD2. Germline values: CDR1 MNHEY, CDR2 SVGAGI. The CDR3 contains 15 residues. V gave up 0 bases and J gave up 7 bases; unmatched junction bases: 4. The CDR3, as DNA: TGTGCCAGCAGTTACTCTAGCGGGGGGGCCTGGACCCAGTACTTC. It encodes CASSYSSGGAWTQYF.

Only a few counts were recorded for this clone. V and J are TRBV7-3 and TRBJ1-1; 9 bases are shared with TRBD1. Unmatched junction bases numbered 7, after V lost 5 bases and J lost 6 bases. CDR1 and CDR2 (germline): SGHTA, FQGTGA. This CDR3 is 14 amino acids long. The CDR3 DNA follows: TGTGCCAGCAGCCCTAGGACAGGGGAGGCTGAAGCTTTCTTT. Translating it yields CASSPRTGEAEAFF.

About this clone itself: The same CDR3 arises from other DNA sequences in this sample as well. In DNA form, the CDR3 reads TGTGCCAGCAGCGTAGTCTCTGGGGAGCTGTTTTTT. Translated: CASSVVSGELFF. This rearrangement joins TRBV9 to TRBJ2-2; D uncertain. From germline, CDR1 is SGDLS and CDR2 YYNGEE. The CDR3 runs to 12 residues. With 0 bases removed from V and 8 bases from J, the gap between germline ends came to 5 bases. Together with reference TRBV9 and TRBJ2-2, the CDR3 gives the full variable domain: DSGVTQTPKHLITATGQRVTLRCSPRSGDLSVYWYQQSLDQGLQFLIQYYNGEERAKGNILERFSAQQFPDLHSELNLSSLELGDSALYFCASSVVSGELFFGEGSRLTVL.

In nucleotides, the CDR3 is TGTGCCAGCATAACCGGCGGGGGCCTAGATGAGCAGTTCTTC. Its protein product is CASITGGGLDEQFF. The J gene is TRBJ2-1, the V gene TRBV2; tentative D call: TRBD2 (7 bases). V shed 7 bases and J shed 8 bases, with 18 bases lying between them. The CDR3 is made up of 14 amino acids. CDR1 is SNHLY and CDR2 is FYNNEI in the germline V gene.

The V gene is TRBV10-2, the J gene TRBJ2-3; 9 positions agree with TRBD2. CDR1 and CDR2 from the germline V gene are WSHSY and SAAADI. This CDR3 is 13 amino acids long. V was clipped by 11 bases and J by 3 bases; unmatched bases: 6. The CDR3 protein is CAGQGLATDTQYF. Here the CDR3 DNA reads TGCGCCGGACAAGGACTAGCGACAGATACGCAGTATTTT.

This rearrangement joins TRBV27 to TRBJ1-1; 7 nucleotides line up with TRBD1. V was clipped by 5 bases and J by 6 bases; unmatched bases: 0. The CDR3 covers 11 residues. Germline V gene lookup returns CDR1 MNHEY and CDR2 SMNVEV (reference sequence). Here the CDR3 DNA reads TGTGCCAGCAGTGACAGGGCTGAAGCTTTCTTT. Protein sequence: CASSDRAEAFF.

CDR3 in DNA: TGTGCCAGCAGCCAGACGGGGGTCGGGGAGCTGTTTTTT. Translated, it gives CASSQTGVGELFF. This chain connects TRBV14 to TRBJ2-2; tentatively, D is TRBD2 (6 bases). The CDR3 has 13 residues. The germline V gene encodes CDR1 SGHDN and CDR2 FVKESK. V shed 3 bases and J shed 7 bases, with 9 bases lying between them.

The CDR3 DNA reads as TGTGCCAGCAGCAAGGGACAGGGGTCGGTGGCTGAAGCTTTCTTT. Its protein product is CASSKGQGSVAEAFF. The chain uses TRBV6-6 and TRBJ1-1; 10 positions agree with TRBD1. J gave up 6 bases and V 6 bases, and 10 bases lay outside the gene matches. The CDR3 sequence is 15 residues long. Germline loops: CDR1 MNHNY, CDR2 SVGAGI (reference sequence).

The V and J genes are TRBV9 and TRBJ2-2; 7 bases agree with TRBD1. Per germline, CDR1 SGDLS and CDR2 YYNGEE. V was pared by 2 bases and J by 8 bases, with 0 bases of the junction left unmatched. This CDR3 comprises 12 residues. CDR3 loop: CASSVGQGELFF. In DNA, the CDR3 is TGTGCCAGCAGCGTGGGACAGGGGGAGCTGTTTTTT. Full variable domain (remainder filled in from reference TRBV9 and TRBJ2-2): DSGVTQTPKHLITATGQRVTLRCSPRSGDLSVYWYQQSLDQGLQFLIQYYNGEERAKGNILERFSAQQFPDLHSELNLSSLELGDSALYFCASSVGQGELFFGEGSRLTVL.

This clone was recorded a few times. The rearrangement uses TRBV9 and TRBJ1-1; D not resolved. Germline V gene data show CDR1 as SGDLS and CDR2 as YYNGEE. Trimming shortened V by 6 bases and J by 1 base, and 7 bases separated the two germline ends. The CDR3 runs to 12 residues. CDR3 in amino acids: CASNGPNTEAFF. DNA of the CDR3: TGTGCCAGCAATGGGCCGAACACTGAAGCTTTCTTT.

This clone was found a few times. This chain connects TRBV3-1 (or the pseudogene TRBV3-2) to TRBJ2-7, with TRBD1 matching 11 bases. Trimming cost V 4 bases and J 4 bases; bases outside gene matches: 9. The CDR3 totals 16 residues. Per the germline V gene, CDR1 is LGHDT and CDR2 is YNNKEL (reference sequence). The DNA of the CDR3 is TGTGCCAGCAGCCTCGATCGGACAGGGGGCTTATACGAGCAGTACTTC. The encoded protein is CASSLDRTGGLYEQYF.

V is TRBV24-1 and J is TRBJ2-7, with 7 nucleotides matching TRBD1. From germline, CDR1 is KGHDR and CDR2 SFDVKD. The length of the CDR3 is 13 residues. The ends lost 9 bases at V and 5 bases at J; junction bases unmatched: 9. CDR3 sequence (DNA): TGTGCCACCGGAACAGGGGTAGAGGACGAGCAGTACTTC. Translated, it gives CATGTGVEDEQYF.

V and J are TRBV30 and TRBJ1-2; D not resolved. Trimming pared 8 bases from V and 2 bases from J, leaving 15 bases between. This CDR3 contains 13 residues. Germline values: CDR1 GTSNPN, CDR2 SVGIG (reference sequence). Here the CDR3 reads CAQQPQTNYGYTF. In nucleotides, the CDR3 is TGTGCCCAACAGCCACAAACAAACTATGGCTACACCTTC. Complete variable domain (other parts from reference TRBV30 and TRBJ1-2): SQTIHQWPATLVQPVGSPLSLECTVEGTSNPNLYWYRQAAGRGLQLLFYSVGIGQISSEVPQNLSASRPQDRQFILSSKKLLLSDSGFYLCAQQPQTNYGYTFGSGTRLTVV.

The V call is TRBV7-3, the J call TRBJ2-3; a possible D gene is TRBD2 (5 bases). CDR1 and CDR2 (germline): SGHTA, FQGTGA. Deletions cut 2 bases from V and 5 bases from J, with 17 bases between. CDR3 length equals 16 residues. The CDR3 region is CASSLGLDSGGDTQYF. In DNA form, the CDR3 reads TGTGCCAGCAGCTTAGGCTTGGACTCTGGAGGAGATACGCAGTATTTT. The full variable domain, with the rest looked up from reference TRBV7-3 and TRBJ2-3, is GAGVSQTPSNKVTEKGKYVELRCDPISGHTALYWYRQSLGQGPEFLIYFQGTGAADDSGLPNDRFFAVRPEGSVSTLKIQRTERGDSAVYLCASSLGLDSGGDTQYFGPGTRLTVL.

The rearrangement joins TRBV29-1 to TRBJ1-5, with a weak D call TRBD1 (6 bases). Between the trimmed V and J ends, which lost 4 bases and 5 bases, there was a span of 12 bases. Per germline, CDR1 SQVTM and CDR2 ANQGSEA. This CDR3 comprises 13 residues. Here the CDR3 DNA reads TGCAGCGTTGCGCGCAGGGGCGATCAGCCCCAGCATTTT. It encodes CSVARRGDQPQHF. The full variable domain, completed using reference TRBV29-1 and TRBJ1-5, is SAVISQKPSRDICQRGTSLTIQCQVDSQVTMMFWYRQQPGQSLTLIATANQGSEATYESGFVIDKFPISRPNLTFSTLTVSNMSPEDSSIYLCSVARRGDQPQHFGDGTRLSIL.

This clone was recorded only once. This chain joins TRBV28 and TRBJ2-6, with D uncertain. The V end lost 4 bases, the J end lost 0 bases, and 10 bases lay between the germline ends. The CDR3 has 16 residues. Germline V gene lookup returns CDR1 MDHEN and CDR2 SYDVKM. CDR3 amino acids: CASSSTRVSGANVLTF. The DNA for the CDR3 is TGTGCCAGCAGTTCGACCCGGGTCTCTGGGGCCAACGTCCTGACTTTC. Supplemented by reference TRBV28 and TRBJ2-6, the full variable domain reads DVKVTQSSRYLVKRTGEKVFLECVQDMDHENMFWYRQDPGLGLRLIYFSYDVKMKEKGDIPEGYSVSREKKERFSLILESASTNQTSMYLCASSSTRVSGANVLTFGAGSRLTVL.

The gene calls are TRBV30 and TRBJ1-6; D is perhaps TRBD1 (6 bases). This CDR3 contains 13 residues. CDR1 is GTSNPN and CDR2 is SVGIG in the germline V gene (reference sequence). Deletions cut 8 bases from V and 7 bases from J, with 15 bases between. CDR3 sequence: CAGHDRQNSPLHF. CDR3 DNA sequence: TGTGCCGGCCATGACAGGCAGAATTCACCCCTCCACTTT.